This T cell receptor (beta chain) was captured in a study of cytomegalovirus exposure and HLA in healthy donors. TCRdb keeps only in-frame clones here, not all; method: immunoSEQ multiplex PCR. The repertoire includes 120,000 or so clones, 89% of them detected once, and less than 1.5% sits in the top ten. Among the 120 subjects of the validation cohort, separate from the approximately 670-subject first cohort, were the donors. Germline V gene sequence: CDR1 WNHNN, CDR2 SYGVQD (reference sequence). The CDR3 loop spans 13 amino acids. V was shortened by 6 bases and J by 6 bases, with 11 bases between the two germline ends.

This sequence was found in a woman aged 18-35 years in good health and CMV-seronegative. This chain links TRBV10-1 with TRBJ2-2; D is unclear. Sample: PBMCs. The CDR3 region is CASSLSPPGELFF. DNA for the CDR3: TGCGCCAGCAGCCTCTCCCCCCCCGGGGAGCTGTTTTTT.